The text below deals with one T cell receptor beta chain. Its specificity is not known. TCRdb itself ran the reads through MiXCR, one entry per CDR3 protein. Among fewer than 250,000 distinct CDR3 sequences, 9% to 15% were seen once, and the ten largest hold 1.5% to 2%. The data are from a study of T cell repertoires in cytomegalovirus infection. Background on the study: Public TCR beta signatures marked donors with CMV infection and the matching HLA. Regarding the study as a whole: The study identified carriers of CMV plus the relevant HLA from cumulative public TCR beta family frequency. Dominating the ex vivo response were HLA-C-restricted CMV-specific TCR beta clonotypes.

V was pared by 0 bases and J by 2 bases, with 17 bases between. This CDR3 spans 18 amino acids. Germline CDR1 and CDR2: LGHNA and YSLEER. The chain links TRBV4-3 to TRBJ2-1, with a tentative D call TRBD2 (7 bases). The specimen was PBMCs. The clonotype was recovered from a human donor in good health (CMV status not recorded). Some clones in this sample may be carry-over from other donors' samples. The CDR3 protein is CASSQDIGGGAPYNEQFF. The DNA of the CDR3 is TGCGCCAGCAGCCAAGATATAGGGGGAGGGGCCCCCTACAATGAGCAGTTCTTC.